A selection of T cell receptor beta chains follows, all from one sample in a study of cytomegalovirus exposure and HLA in healthy donors. Generated by immunoSEQ multiplex PCR, the TCRdb table keeps only in-frame clones and is missing some. The sample shows 130,000 or so clones, roughly three fifths of them seen only once. The specimen sequenced was PBMCs. The receptors were sampled from a woman aged 60-70 years in good health and CMV-seronegative. Both conserved end residues are trimmed from each CDR3.

CDR3	J	length	V
ASSPQGRGNTIY	TRBJ1-3	12	TRBV9
ASRESRGRTSYNEQF	TRBJ2-1	15	TRBV7-9
SSSPHDEQY	TRBJ2-7	9	TRBV7-9
ASSTGGSGYEQY	-	12	TRBV28
ASSLGGRKGEKLF	TRBJ1-4	13	TRBV5-1
ASRRDKRERAYEQY	TRBJ2-7	14	TRBV2
ASKPGGAYSNQPQH	TRBJ1-5	14	TRBV19
ASSSWGDSEETQY	TRBJ2-5	13	TRBV11-3
ASSLKGLAPPDTQY	TRBJ2-3	14	TRBV5-4
ASSSRGGRAGPNTGELF	TRBJ2-2	17	TRBV7-6
ASSLIGGSPETQY	TRBJ2-5	13	TRBV7-3
ASSLTGGSGNIQY	TRBJ2-4	13	TRBV5-6
ASSFSGSRDTQY	TRBJ2-3	12	TRBV5-6
ASNQGLGTEAF	TRBJ1-1	11	TRBV5-1
ASSMGLVLTDTQY	TRBJ2-3	13	TRBV19
ASSKAGRDIQY	TRBJ2-4	11	TRBV28
ASSLAVERPQH	TRBJ1-5	11	TRBV7-8
ASSLVARGETQY	TRBJ2-5	12	TRBV5-1
ASSSPGTPNYGYT	TRBJ1-2	13	TRBV7-8
ASSLDSAVYGYT	TRBJ1-2	12	TRBV11-2
ASSKTGTVDYT	TRBJ1-2	11	TRBV19
ASSFASGLPSSYNEQF	TRBJ2-1	16	TRBV7-8
ASSETSGGAETQY	TRBJ2-5	13	TRBV25-1
ASSLSTNTGELF	TRBJ2-2	12	TRBV11-2
ASSPIRGSGEAF	TRBJ1-1	12	TRBV9
ASSQGAAGPQH	TRBJ1-5	11	TRBV19
ASSLAATSGWNEQF	TRBJ2-1	14	TRBV7-2
ASIQQGGSYNEQF	TRBJ2-1	13	TRBV19
ASSQDRAGRAEPDTQY	TRBJ2-3	16	TRBV4-2
ASSSGGSFREQF	TRBJ2-1	12	TRBV27
AIMSGSSYEQY	TRBJ2-7	11	TRBV10-3
ASSFGTGGLNTEAF	TRBJ1-1	14	TRBV5-1
ASSQDRASTGELF	TRBJ2-2	13	TRBV5-1